Following are 30 T cell receptor beta chains from one sample sequenced in a study of blood T cell repertoires in COVID-19. Only in-frame clones appear in the TCRdb table, and some are missing; sequencing was by immunoSEQ multiplex PCR. The sample records 300,000 to 450,000 clones, 87% being singletons. Sequencing used peripheral blood. These receptors came from a woman in her 30s with COVID-19, enrolled during active disease.

The chain combines TRBV18 with TRBJ1-2; D is unresolved. V was pared by 2 bases and J by 4 bases, with 11 bases between. This CDR3 is built from 14 residues. The germline V gene encodes CDR1 KGHSH and CDR2 LQKENI. As DNA, the CDR3 is TGTGCCAGCTCACCAAAAACGGAGTCCTATGGCTACACCTTC. Protein sequence: CASSPKTESYGYTF. Filled out from reference TRBV18 and TRBJ1-2, the complete variable domain reads NAGVMQNPRHLVRRRGQEARLRCSPMKGHSHVYWYRQLPEEGLKFMVYLQKENIIDESGMPKERFSAEFPKEGPSILRIQQVVRGDSAAYFCASSPKTESYGYTFGSGTRLTVV.

V is TRBV10-3 and J is TRBJ2-1, with D possibly being TRBD2 (6 bases). This CDR3 spans 15 amino acids. Germline CDR1 reads ENHRY; CDR2 reads SYGVKD. V lost 5 bases to trimming and J lost 8 bases, with 19 bases between them. CDR3: CAISFTSTLSDEQFF. The CDR3 DNA is TGTGCCATCAGTTTTACTAGCACGTTATCCGATGAGCAGTTCTTC.

This chain uses TRBV30 with TRBJ2-7; tentatively, D is TRBD1 (6 bases). V was cut by 3 bases and J by 0 bases, with 9 bases left in between. Germline V gene lookup returns CDR1 GTSNPN and CDR2 SVGIG (reference sequence). There are 13 residues in the CDR3. CDR3 residues: CAWRQQGSYEQYF. CDR3 DNA: TGTGCCTGGAGGCAACAGGGCTCCTACGAGCAGTACTTC.

This chain uses TRBV9 with TRBJ2-1; the match to TRBD2 covers 11 bases. The V segment lost 0 bases and the J segment 3 bases; nucleotides outside the gene matches: 5. The germline gives CDR1 SGDLS, CDR2 YYNGEE. The CDR3 runs 17 residues. This CDR3 reads CASSVEASGRNYNEQFF. The CDR3 nucleotides read TGTGCCAGCAGCGTAGAAGCTAGCGGGAGGAACTACAATGAGCAGTTCTTC.

The chain has TRBV19 and TRBJ2-7; 10 bases are shared with TRBD2. Trimming cost V 5 bases and J 0 bases; bases outside gene matches: 13. Germline CDR1 LNHDA, CDR2 SQIVND (reference sequence). This CDR3 has 18 amino acids. The CDR3 loop reads CASSPGWGSGRNSYEQYF. The CDR3 DNA sequence: TGTGCCAGTAGTCCGGGTTGGGGTAGCGGGAGGAACTCCTACGAGCAGTACTTC.

The gene calls are TRBV5-4 and TRBJ2-7; 7 nucleotides align to TRBD2. Germline V gives CDR1 SGHNT, CDR2 YYREEE (reference sequence). Trimming cost V 3 bases and J 1 base; bases outside gene matches: 7. This CDR3 is built from 15 residues. In nucleotides, the CDR3 is TGTGCCAGCAGCTGGGGGGGGACCGCATCCTACGAGCAGTACTTC. Translation: CASSWGGTASYEQYF.

This clone was observed a single time. The V and J genes are TRBV28 and TRBJ2-3, with D uncertain. V was pared by 5 bases and J by 0 bases, with 6 bases between. The CDR3 spans 13 residues. Germline V lookup: CDR1 MDHEN, CDR2 SYDVKM. CDR3 amino acids: CASSTGSTDTQYF. The CDR3 region has the DNA TGTGCCAGCAGTACTGGTAGCACAGATACGCAGTATTTT.

This clone was detected only once. The V call is TRBV3-1 (or the pseudogene TRBV3-2), the J call TRBJ1-1; D perhaps matches TRBD1 (6 bases). V was shortened by 1 base and J by 5 bases, with 20 bases between the two germline ends. Germline CDR1 reads LGHDT; CDR2 reads YNNKEL (reference sequence). The CDR3 is 17 amino acids. The chain's CDR3 is CASSQAPGTSIRTEAFF. Here the CDR3 DNA reads TGTGCCAGCAGCCAAGCCCCCGGGACATCCATCCGGACTGAAGCTTTCTTT.

The chain joins TRBV5-1 to TRBJ2-3; tentative D call: TRBD2 (6 bases). CDR3 length: 13 residues. Germline V CDR1 and CDR2: SGHRS, YFSETQ. With 4 bases removed from V and 3 bases from J, the gap between germline ends came to 9 bases. Here the CDR3 reads CASSPAGTDTQYF. The CDR3 region has the DNA TGCGCCAGCAGCCCCGCGGGGACAGATACGCAGTATTTT. The whole variable domain, filled in from reference TRBV5-1 and TRBJ2-3, reads KAGVTQTPRYLIKTRGQQVTLSCSPISGHRSVSWYQQTPGQGLQFLFEYFSETQRNKGNFPGRFSGRQFSNSRSEMNVSTLELGDSALYLCASSPAGTDTQYFGPGTRLTVL.

Here the CDR3 reads CASRPVTGENSPLHF. As DNA, the CDR3 is TGTGCCAGCAGACCCGTGACAGGGGAAAATTCACCCCTCCACTTT. This chain connects TRBV28 to TRBJ1-6, with 8 bases identical to TRBD1. CDR1 and CDR2 from the germline V gene are MDHEN and SYDVKM. The V and J ends lost 6 bases and 7 bases, in that order; junction bases with no gene match: 8. The CDR3 runs to 15 residues.

The gene calls are TRBV6-1 and TRBJ2-1, with TRBD1 matching 12 bases. The CDR3 length is 17 residues. Germline CDR1 and CDR2: MNHNS and SASEGT. Trimming cost V 2 bases and J 5 bases; bases outside gene matches: 7. The CDR3 DNA sequence: TGTGCCAGCAGTGAATATTTGGGACAGGGGGCACACAATGAGCAGTTCTTC. This translates into CASSEYLGQGAHNEQFF.

The genes are TRBV11-2 and TRBJ2-7; D gene uncertain. CDR3 length equals 13 residues. From germline, CDR1 is SGHAT and CDR2 FQNNGV. Trimming took off 4 bases at V and 2 bases at J, with 9 bases between the two ends. This CDR3 is CASSSRDTYEQYF. As DNA, the CDR3 is TGTGCCAGCAGCTCCCGAGACACCTACGAGCAGTACTTC.

A note on this clone: This sample includes further DNA sequences coding for the same CDR3. The chain carries TRBV9 and TRBJ1-3, with 7 bases fitting TRBD1. With 0 bases clipped from V and 4 bases from J, the junction kept 4 bases outside the gene matches. The CDR3 is made up of 15 amino acids. Per the germline V gene, CDR1 is SGDLS and CDR2 is YYNGEE. CDR3 amino acids: CASSVEGARGNTIYF. The CDR3 DNA reads TGTGCCAGCAGCGTAGAGGGGGCGAGGGGAAACACCATATATTTT.

This clone has only one observation. This chain joins TRBV4-2 and TRBJ2-7; D may be TRBD2 (6 bases). CDR3 length: 13 amino acids. V lost 1 base, J lost 6 bases, and 10 bases lay in between. Per the germline V gene, CDR1 is LGHNA and CDR2 is YNFKEQ. The CDR3 region is CASSQVSGSEQYF. CDR3 sequence (DNA): TGTGCCAGCAGCCAAGTATCCGGGAGCGAGCAGTACTTC.

This sequence joins TRBV6-5 and TRBJ1-5; the D is unclear. The CDR3 is made up of 13 amino acids. Germline lookup yields CDR1 MNHEY and CDR2 SVGAGI. With 5 bases removed from V and 4 bases from J, the gap between germline ends came to 9 bases. In DNA, the CDR3 is TGTGCCAGCAGTAGGCAGGCGAATCAGCCCCAGCATTTT. Translation: CASSRQANQPQHF.

This chain uses TRBV7-9 with TRBJ2-7, with a tentative D call TRBD1 (6 bases). Germline CDR1 and CDR2: SEHNR and FQNEAQ (reference sequence). Trimming removed 6 bases at V and 4 bases at J, with 16 bases between. This CDR3 has 14 residues. In nucleotides, the CDR3 is TGTGCCAGCAGTCCCCCGGCAGGGGTTTACGAGCAGTACTTC. It encodes CASSPPAGVYEQYF.

V gene TRBV3-1 (or the pseudogene TRBV3-2) combines with J gene TRBJ2-5; unclear D gene. There are 12 residues in the CDR3. Germline V gene sequence: CDR1 LGHDT, CDR2 YNNKEL (reference sequence). Trimming removed 3 bases from V and 7 bases from J, with 9 bases in between. Here the CDR3 DNA reads TGTGCCAGCAGCCAGGGCTTGGGGACCCAGTACTTC. This sequence encodes CASSQGLGTQYF.

This chain connects TRBV11-2 to TRBJ1-1; the D is unclear. From germline, CDR1 is SGHAT and CDR2 FQNNGV. Trimming took off 0 bases at V and 0 bases at J, with 5 bases between the two ends. The CDR3 is made up of 14 amino acids. CDR3 in DNA: TGTGCCAGCAGCTTAGATCCTATGAACACTGAAGCTTTCTTT. Protein product: CASSLDPMNTEAFF.

V gene TRBV15 combines with J gene TRBJ2-7; 10 bases align to TRBD1. The CDR3 loop spans 16 amino acids. V was clipped by 4 bases and J by 1 base; unmatched bases: 7. CDR1 and CDR2 (germline): LNHNV, YYDKDF (reference sequence). This CDR3 is CATSTRQGAKSYEQYF. In DNA, the CDR3 is TGTGCCACCAGCACACGACAGGGGGCGAAATCCTACGAGCAGTACTTC.

This clone was picked up one time. V and J are TRBV15 and TRBJ1-1; D gene ambiguous. The CDR3 is made up of 14 amino acids. CDR1 and CDR2 (germline): LNHNV, YYDKDF (reference sequence). Deletions cut 0 bases from V and 5 bases from J, with 10 bases between. This chain's CDR3 is CATSREAGITEAFF. CDR3 in DNA: TGTGCCACCAGCAGAGAGGCAGGAATTACTGAAGCTTTCTTT.

The chain uses TRBV27 and TRBJ1-5, with D unresolved. Germline V gene lookup returns CDR1 MNHEY and CDR2 SMNVEV (reference sequence). This CDR3 is 14 amino acids long. The germline V and J ends were trimmed by 4 bases and 6 bases, with 13 bases remaining between them. The CDR3, as DNA: TGTGCCAGCAGTTCCGGGGTAACGGTTCAGCCCCAGCATTTT. This encodes CASSSGVTVQPQHF.

The V and J genes are TRBV6-1 and TRBJ1-1; the D is unclear. The CDR3 has 15 residues. V gave up 1 base and J gave up 3 bases, with 12 bases separating them. Germline V gives CDR1 MNHNS, CDR2 SASEGT. The CDR3 DNA sequence: TGTGCCAGCAGTGAAGGCCTACGGGGAGACACTGAAGCTTTCTTT. It encodes CASSEGLRGDTEAFF.

The chain has TRBV28 and TRBJ2-5, with 10 bases lining up with TRBD1. This CDR3 is 13 amino acids long. V gave up 9 bases and J gave up 5 bases; unmatched junction bases: 6. Germline CDR1 is MDHEN and CDR2 is SYDVKM. The CDR3 DNA follows: TGTGCCAGTAAGACAGGGGGCAGGGAGACCCAGTACTTC. Its translation: CASKTGGRETQYF.

The V and J genes are TRBV6-5 and TRBJ2-7; a weak D match, TRBD2 (6 bases). The germline V gene encodes CDR1 MNHEY and CDR2 SVGAGI. Trimming stripped 6 bases from V and 2 bases from J, with 11 bases between. The CDR3 has 13 amino acids. CDR3 sequence (DNA): TGTGCCAGCAGGTCTAGCGCGACCTACGAGCAGTACTTC. Encoded protein: CASRSSATYEQYF.

This clone was counted once. The rearrangement links TRBV4-1 to TRBJ2-7, with D possibly TRBD2 on 5 matching bases. Trimming pared 0 bases from V and 3 bases from J, leaving 15 bases between. Per germline, CDR1 MGHRA and CDR2 YSYEKL. CDR3 length: 16 amino acids. CDR3 residues: CASSQDSGLGSYEQYF. In DNA form, the CDR3 reads TGCGCCAGCAGCCAAGATTCGGGCCTAGGGAGCTACGAGCAGTACTTC.

The rearrangement joins TRBV7-9 to TRBJ2-7, with a tentative D call TRBD2 (5 bases). Trimming stripped 5 bases from V and 2 bases from J, with 13 bases between. The V gene's germline CDR1 is SEHNR and CDR2 FQNEAQ (reference sequence). The CDR3 is 14 residues long. CDR3 DNA: TGTGCCAGCAGCCCGGGATTTACGACCTACGAGCAGTACTTC. It specifies CASSPGFTTYEQYF.

This chain links TRBV6-2 or TRBV6-3 with TRBJ2-3; the D gene is possibly TRBD2 (5 bases). The germline CDR1 and CDR2 sequences are MNHEY and SVGEGT. The CDR3 totals 19 residues. V dropped 6 bases and J dropped 0 bases, with 25 bases sitting between them. The CDR3 region is CASSPLRAGSSTSTDTQYF. The CDR3 DNA reads TGTGCCAGCAGCCCTCTTCGGGCGGGCAGTTCTACTAGCACAGATACGCAGTATTTT.

This clone was observed a few times. The rearrangement joins TRBV5-3 to TRBJ1-2, with D tentatively TRBD1 (6 bases). TRBV5-3 is designated an ORF whose function remains uncertain. V lost 1 base, J lost 5 bases, and 12 bases lay in between. The CDR3 has 14 amino acids. CDR3: CARSLWQGYYGYTF. The DNA of the CDR3 is TGTGCCAGAAGCTTGTGGCAGGGGTATTATGGCTACACCTTC.

This clone was recorded at least ten times. The CDR3 bases are TGTGCCAGCAGCTTAGCTGGACAGAGGGGGACTGAAGCTTTCTTT. It specifies CASSLAGQRGTEAFF. V and J are TRBV11-2 and TRBJ1-1; weak D call: TRBD1 (6 bases). Germline V lookup: CDR1 SGHAT, CDR2 FQNNGV. V lost 1 base to trimming and J lost 5 bases, with 14 bases between them. The CDR3 has 15 amino acids.

The chain recombines TRBV7-2 with TRBJ2-5; 11 bases match TRBD2. Trimming at V came to 4 bases and at J to 0 bases, leaving 7 bases not matched to a gene. CDR1 and CDR2 (germline): SGHTA, FQGNSA. This CDR3 spans 17 amino acids. CDR3 in amino acids: CASSSGTSGFYQETQYF. In DNA form, the CDR3 reads TGTGCCAGCAGCTCCGGGACTAGCGGATTTTACCAAGAGACCCAGTACTTC.